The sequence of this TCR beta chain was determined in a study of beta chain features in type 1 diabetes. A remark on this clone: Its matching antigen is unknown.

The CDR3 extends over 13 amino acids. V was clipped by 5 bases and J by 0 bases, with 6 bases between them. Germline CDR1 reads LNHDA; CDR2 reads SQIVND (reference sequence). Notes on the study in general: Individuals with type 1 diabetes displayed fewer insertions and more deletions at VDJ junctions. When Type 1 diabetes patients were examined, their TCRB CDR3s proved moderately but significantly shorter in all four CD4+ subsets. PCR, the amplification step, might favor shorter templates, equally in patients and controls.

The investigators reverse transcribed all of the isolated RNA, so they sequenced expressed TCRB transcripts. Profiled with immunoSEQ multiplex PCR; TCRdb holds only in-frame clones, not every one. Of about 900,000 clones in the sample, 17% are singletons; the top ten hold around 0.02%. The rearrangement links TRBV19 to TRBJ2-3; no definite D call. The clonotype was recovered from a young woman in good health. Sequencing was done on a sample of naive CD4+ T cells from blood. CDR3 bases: TGTGCCAGTAGTTCTTCTAGCACAGATACGCAGTATTTT. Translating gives CASSSSSTDTQYF.